This entry lists 14 T cell receptor beta chains sequenced from one sample in a study of T-cell reconstitution after alpha-beta-depleted transplantation in children. Preparation of the TCRbeta library involved a method that used unique molecular identifiers. TCRdb fed the PCR reads into MiXCR, producing one record per CDR3 protein. This table has under 750,000 distinct CDR3 sequences, more than 20% appearing once. The sample consisted of PBMCs, mostly from graft donor cells, taken 360 days after TCRalphabeta/CD19-depleted stem cell transplant. The receptors were sampled from a boy younger than two who had a stem cell transplant for acute myeloid leukemia, so the T cells may come from the graft donor.

This clonotype came up many times. The V call is TRBV6-2 or TRBV6-3, the J call TRBJ2-1; no firm D call. This CDR3 comprises 13 residues. CDR1 is MNHEY and CDR2 is SVGEGT in the germline V gene. V was cut by 7 bases and J by 4 bases, with 11 bases left in between. This CDR3 is CASNRAAYNEQFF. The CDR3 coding sequence is TGTGCCAGCAATCGGGCTGCTTACAATGAGCAGTTCTTC.

This clonotype was detected ten times or more. V usage is TRBV20-1 and J usage is TRBJ2-1, with 14 bases fitting TRBD2. This CDR3 comprises 19 residues. The trim removed 0 bases at V and 5 bases at J, leaving 12 bases unmatched. Germline CDR1 DFQATT, CDR2 SNEGSKA (reference sequence). For the CDR3, the DNA is TGCAGTGCTAGAGATCGACTAGCGGGGGGGCGGGCTCTAAACAATGAGCAGTTCTTC. Translation: CSARDRLAGGRALNNEQFF.

At least ten counts were recorded for this clonotype. J is TRBJ2-1 and V is TRBV27; D remains ambiguous. Germline lookup yields CDR1 MNHEY and CDR2 SMNVEV (reference sequence). CDR3 size: 16 residues. V dropped 2 bases and J dropped 6 bases, with 17 bases sitting between them. The CDR3 loop reads CASSLRAGRYFNEQFF. DNA for the CDR3: TGTGCCAGCAGTTTAAGGGCCGGAAGATATTTCAATGAGCAGTTCTTC.

This chain joins TRBV2 and TRBJ2-6, with no clear D. This CDR3 is built from 17 residues. Germline assignment: CDR1 SNHLY and CDR2 FYNNEI. V gave up 2 bases and J gave up 0 bases, with 11 bases separating them. CDR3 sequence reads: CASSELLGLSGANVLTF. The CDR3 nucleotides are TGTGCCAGCAGTGAATTGCTAGGTCTCTCTGGGGCCAACGTCCTGACTTTC.

In this sample, this clonotype turned up a few times. V usage is TRBV20-1 and J usage is TRBJ2-1; 8 bases fit TRBD2. Germline V gene sequence: CDR1 DFQATT, CDR2 SNEGSKA (reference sequence). The CDR3 is made up of 17 amino acids. Germline trimming cut 1 base from V and 2 bases from J; bases unmatched to any gene: 10. The CDR3 protein is CSARGWGLGFTYNEQFF. The CDR3 nucleotides are TGCAGTGCTAGAGGCTGGGGACTAGGATTTACCTACAATGAGCAGTTCTTC.

This clonotype came up a few times. Here the CDR3 reads CSASRTDYEKLFF. CDR3 nucleotides: TGCAGTGCTAGCCGGACTGACTATGAAAAACTGTTTTTT. The rearrangement uses TRBV20-1 and TRBJ1-4; D is ambiguous. Germline CDR1 is DFQATT and CDR2 is SNEGSKA (reference sequence). The CDR3 sequence is 13 residues long. V lost 3 bases to trimming and J lost 6 bases, with 11 bases between them.

This clonotype has at least ten counts. The chain uses TRBV28 and TRBJ2-1; no firm D call. The CDR3 sequence is 16 residues long. Germline V gene lookup returns CDR1 MDHEN and CDR2 SYDVKM. Trimming took 5 bases from V and 3 from J, leaving 17 bases between them. CDR3 DNA sequence: TGTGCCAGCAGTCCCCCAATAGGGATCCTCTACAATGAGCAGTTCTTC. It translates to CASSPPIGILYNEQFF.

The chain is built from TRBV27 and TRBJ2-3; maybe TRBD2 (6 bases). CDR3 length equals 19 residues. Trimming pared 7 bases from V and 2 bases from J, leaving 28 bases between. CDR1 and CDR2 from the germline V gene are MNHEY and SMNVEV (reference sequence). The CDR3 region is CASTLKPPGVGGVTDTQYF. The CDR3 DNA reads as TGTGCCAGCACCCTTAAACCACCGGGTGTTGGAGGGGTCACAGATACGCAGTATTTT.

This sequence joins TRBV6-5 and TRBJ2-3; D possibly uses TRBD1 or TRBD2 (6 bases each). The V gene's germline CDR1 is MNHEY and CDR2 SVGAGI. The germline V and J ends were trimmed by 4 bases and 4 bases, with 24 bases remaining between them. CDR3 size: 18 residues. Here the CDR3 reads CASSFPRGRELGADTQYF. In DNA, the CDR3 is TGTGCCAGCAGTTTCCCTCGGGGGCGAGAGCTGGGGGCAGATACGCAGTATTTT.

V and J are TRBV6-5 and TRBJ1-2, with D perhaps matching TRBD1 (5 bases). V lost 2 bases, J lost 5 bases, and 18 bases lay in between. This CDR3 spans 16 amino acids. CDR1 is MNHEY and CDR2 is SVGAGI in the germline V gene. The CDR3, as DNA: TGTGCCAGCAGTTACGGGGGGTCCCAACCCCCGTATGGCTACACCTTC. Its protein is CASSYGGSQPPYGYTF.

In this sample, this clonotype turned up a few times. The chain is built from TRBV29-1 and TRBJ1-4; 7 positions match TRBD1. Germline CDR1 and CDR2: SQVTM and ANQGSEA. The CDR3 runs to 14 residues. V lost 6 bases and J lost 8; bases outside the gene matches: 12. DNA for the CDR3: TGCAGCGTCAGACGGACAGGATTAGGAGAAAAACTGTTTTTT. This encodes CSVRRTGLGEKLFF.

J is TRBJ2-2 and V is TRBV20-1, with a possible D match to TRBD1 (6 bases). V was trimmed by 6 bases and J by 1 base, leaving 12 bases between them. Germline CDR1 and CDR2: DFQATT and SNEGSKA (reference sequence). The CDR3 loop spans 14 amino acids. CDR3: CSARGPVNTGELFF. CDR3 nucleotide sequence: TGCAGTGCCAGGGGACCGGTGAACACCGGGGAGCTGTTTTTT.

This clonotype was picked up a small number of times. This chain connects TRBV2 to TRBJ2-2, with D perhaps TRBD1 (5 bases). V lost 2 bases, J lost 1 base, and 8 bases lay in between. Germline lookup yields CDR1 SNHLY and CDR2 FYNNEI. The length of the CDR3 is 15 residues. CDR3 residues: CASSEQGLNTGELFF. The CDR3 nucleotides read TGTGCCAGCAGTGAACAGGGCCTGAACACCGGGGAGCTGTTTTTT.

This clonotype was seen only a few times. This chain links TRBV20-1 with TRBJ1-1; D is possibly TRBD1 (5 bases). The germline V gene has CDR1 DFQATT and CDR2 SNEGSKA (reference sequence). The CDR3 has 15 amino acids. Trimming took 0 bases from V and 3 from J, leaving 14 bases between them. The DNA for the CDR3 is TGCAGTGCTAGAGATCCGCTAAGGGGTCACACTGAAGCTTTCTTT. Encoded protein: CSARDPLRGHTEAFF.